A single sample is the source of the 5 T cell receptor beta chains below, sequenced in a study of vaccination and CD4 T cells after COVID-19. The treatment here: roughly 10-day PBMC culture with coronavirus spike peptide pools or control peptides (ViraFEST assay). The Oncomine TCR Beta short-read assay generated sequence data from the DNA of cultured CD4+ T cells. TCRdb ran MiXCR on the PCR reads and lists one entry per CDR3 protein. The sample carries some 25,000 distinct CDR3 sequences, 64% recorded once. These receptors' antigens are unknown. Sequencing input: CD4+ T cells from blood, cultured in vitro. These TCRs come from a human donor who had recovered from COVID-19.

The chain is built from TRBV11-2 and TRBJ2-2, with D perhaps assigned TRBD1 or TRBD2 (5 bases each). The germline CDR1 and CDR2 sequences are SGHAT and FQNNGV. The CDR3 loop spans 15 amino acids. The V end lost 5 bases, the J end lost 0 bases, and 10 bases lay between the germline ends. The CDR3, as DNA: TGTGCCAGCAGCCTCGGGACGACGAACACCGGGGAGCTGTTTTTT. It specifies CASSLGTTNTGELFF.

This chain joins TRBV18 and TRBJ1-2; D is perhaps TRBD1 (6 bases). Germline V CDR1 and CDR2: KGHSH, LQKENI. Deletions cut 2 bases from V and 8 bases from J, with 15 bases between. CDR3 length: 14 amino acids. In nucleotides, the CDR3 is TGTGCCAGCTCACCATCCAACAGGGCGGTGGGCTACACCTTC. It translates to CASSPSNRAVGYTF. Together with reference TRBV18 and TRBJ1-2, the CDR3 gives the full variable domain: NAGVMQNPRHLVRRRGQEARLRCSPMKGHSHVYWYRQLPEEGLKFMVYLQKENIIDESGMPKERFSAEFPKEGPSILRIQQVVRGDSAAYFCASSPSNRAVGYTFGSGTRLTVV.

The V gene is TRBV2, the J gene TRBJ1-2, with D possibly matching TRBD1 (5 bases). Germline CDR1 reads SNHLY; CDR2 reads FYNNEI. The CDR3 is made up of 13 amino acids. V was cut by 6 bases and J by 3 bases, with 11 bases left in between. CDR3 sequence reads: CASSGGGDYGYTF. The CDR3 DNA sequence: TGTGCCAGCAGCGGAGGAGGGGACTATGGCTACACCTTC. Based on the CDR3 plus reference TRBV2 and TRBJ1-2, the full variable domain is EPEVTQTPSHQVTQMGQEVILRCVPISNHLYFYWYRQILGQKVEFLVSFYNNEISEKSEIFDDQFSVERPDGSNFTLKIRSTKLEDSAMYFCASSGGGDYGYTFGSGTRLTVV.

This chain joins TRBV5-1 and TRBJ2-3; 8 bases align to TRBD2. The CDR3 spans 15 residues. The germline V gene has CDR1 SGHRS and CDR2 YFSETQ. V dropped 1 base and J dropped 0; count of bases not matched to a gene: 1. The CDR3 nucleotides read TGCGCCAGCAGCTTGTGGACTAGCAGCACAGATACGCAGTATTTT. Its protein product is CASSLWTSSTDTQYF.

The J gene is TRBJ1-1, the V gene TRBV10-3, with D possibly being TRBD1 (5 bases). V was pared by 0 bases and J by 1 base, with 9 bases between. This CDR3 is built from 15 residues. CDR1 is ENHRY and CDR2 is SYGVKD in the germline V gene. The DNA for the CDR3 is TGTGCCATCAGTGAGTCAGGGGCGACGAACACTGAAGCTTTCTTT. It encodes CAISESGATNTEAFF.